The 21 T cell receptor beta chains below all came from one sample that was sequenced in a study of blood T cell repertoires in COVID-19. Only in-frame clones appear in the TCRdb table, and some are missing; sequencing was by immunoSEQ multiplex PCR. The table shows some 120,000 clones, with 81% occurring only once. The sequencing input was peripheral blood. The receptors derive from a human donor in a cohort sampled during active COVID-19.

The J gene is TRBJ2-7, the V gene TRBV25-1; D not resolved. Trimming stripped 3 bases from V and 0 bases from J, with 9 bases between. Germline V gives CDR1 MGHDK, CDR2 SYGVNS. This CDR3 has 14 amino acids. CDR3 sequence (DNA): TGTGCCAGCAGTGATGTGGGCCGCTCCTACGAGCAGTACTTC. Protein: CASSDVGRSYEQYF.

The V and J genes are TRBV7-9 and TRBJ2-7; 13 positions match TRBD2. This CDR3 comprises 16 residues. Germline CDR1 is SEHNR and CDR2 is FQNEAQ (reference sequence). With 5 bases clipped from V and 0 bases from J, the junction kept 4 bases outside the gene matches. The CDR3 bases are TGTGCCAGCAGCAAGGGACTAGCGGGGAGCTCCTACGAGCAGTACTTC. Protein product: CASSKGLAGSSYEQYF.

V is TRBV19 and J is TRBJ2-7, with TRBD2 identical over 8 bases. The length of the CDR3 is 14 residues. V shed 7 bases, J shed 7 bases, and the junction held 12 bases outside the gene matches. CDR1 is LNHDA and CDR2 is SQIVND in the germline V gene (reference sequence). The CDR3 nucleotides read TGTGCCAGTACCCCAGGAGCGGGAGTCAGGGAGCAGTACTTC. Translation: CASTPGAGVREQYF.

This chain joins TRBV18 and TRBJ2-7; perhaps TRBD2 as D (6 bases). V dropped 0 bases and J dropped 6 bases, with 12 bases sitting between them. CDR1 and CDR2 from the germline V gene are KGHSH and LQKENI. The CDR3 totals 14 residues. The CDR3 loop reads CASSPPGLGGEQYF. The CDR3 DNA sequence: TGTGCCAGCTCACCACCGGGACTTGGCGGCGAGCAGTACTTC.

The chain has TRBV4-3 and TRBJ2-7; D unclear. The CDR3 is 17 residues long. Trimming cost V 1 base and J 0 bases, with 16 bases left between them. Germline V gene data show CDR1 as LGHNA and CDR2 as YSLEER. The CDR3 DNA is TGCGCCAGCAGCCAAGGCCACCATTCCCCGGGCTCCTACGAGCAGTACTTC. This encodes CASSQGHHSPGSYEQYF.

DNA of the CDR3: TGTGCCAGCAGCTTAAATCTGGCCGGACCGCGGGTTTCCCACGAGCAGTACTTC. This translates into CASSLNLAGPRVSHEQYF. V gene TRBV11-2 combines with J gene TRBJ2-7, with D possibly being TRBD2 (5 bases). Germline V gene data show CDR1 as SGHAT and CDR2 as FQNNGV. The CDR3 length is 18 residues. Trimming took off 2 bases at V and 5 bases at J, with 25 bases between the two ends.

This rearrangement joins TRBV25-1 to TRBJ1-2, with a possible D match to TRBD1 (6 bases). This CDR3 is 14 amino acids long. V lost 6 bases to trimming and J lost 7 bases, with 18 bases between them. The V gene's germline CDR1 is MGHDK and CDR2 SYGVNS. CDR3 protein: CASSGQNDIGGYTF. Here the CDR3 DNA reads TGTGCCAGCAGCGGACAGAATGATATCGGTGGCTACACCTTC.

The sample holds a few counts of this clone. This sequence joins TRBV14 and TRBJ1-1; D might be TRBD1 (6 bases). Looked up from germline, CDR1 is SGHDN and CDR2 is FVKESK. V was pared by 2 bases and J by 4 bases, with 8 bases between. CDR3 length: 13 residues. CDR3 bases: TGTGCCAGCAGCCAATTGGGGGCCACTGAAGCTTTCTTT. It specifies CASSQLGATEAFF.

The J gene is TRBJ1-5, the V gene TRBV6-2 or TRBV6-3, with D unresolved. CDR1 and CDR2 from the germline V gene are MNHEY and SVGEGT. This CDR3 region has 19 residues. Trimming removed 2 bases at V and 0 bases at J, with 20 bases between. The CDR3 spells CASSYNLLSPLPSNQPQHF. The CDR3 DNA follows: TGTGCCAGCAGTTACAATCTTCTCTCCCCCCTACCTAGCAATCAGCCCCAGCATTTT.

The CDR3 loop reads CASSDRAGGADGYTF. In DNA, the CDR3 is TGTGCCAGCAGTGATAGGGCAGGGGGCGCAGATGGCTACACCTTC. The V call is TRBV6-4, the J call TRBJ1-2; the match to TRBD1 covers 8 bases. The junction had 9 bases not matched to a gene; V was cut back by 3 bases and J by 6 bases. Germline V lookup: CDR1 MRHNA, CDR2 SNTAGT. This CDR3 spans 15 amino acids.

The chain uses TRBV19 and TRBJ2-3; TRBD1 agrees at 8 bases. The CDR3 length is 15 residues. Germline-derived CDR1 and CDR2 are LNHDA and SQIVND (reference sequence). V trimming: 6 bases; J trimming: 2 bases; junction bases outside the gene matches: 7. CDR3 nucleotides: TGTGCCAGTAGCTCGACAGGGGAATCCACAGATACGCAGTATTTT. Amino acids: CASSSTGESTDTQYF.

The chain carries TRBV19 and TRBJ1-2; TRBD1 agrees at 7 bases. This CDR3 has 14 residues. Germline values: CDR1 LNHDA, CDR2 SQIVND (reference sequence). V lost 8 bases, J lost 0 bases, and 6 bases stayed unmatched. The CDR3 spells CASAGGRSNYGYTF. CDR3 nucleotides: TGTGCCAGTGCAGGGGGGCGATCTAACTATGGCTACACCTTC.

This clone was detected only once. The rearrangement links TRBV28 to TRBJ2-7, with D possibly being TRBD1 (7 bases). This CDR3 comprises 14 residues. Germline V gives CDR1 MDHEN, CDR2 SYDVKM. Between the trimmed V and J ends, which lost 6 bases and 2 bases, there was a span of 14 bases. CDR3 nucleotide sequence: TGTGCCAGCAGAAGGACAGGAGGGCCCTACGAGCAGTACTTC. Translating gives CASRRTGGPYEQYF.

V usage is TRBV18 and J usage is TRBJ1-3, with a weak D call TRBD1 (5 bases). V lost 0 bases, J lost 10 bases, and 16 bases lay in between. The CDR3 covers 15 residues. The germline CDR1 and CDR2 sequences are KGHSH and LQKENI. The CDR3 loop reads CASSPPGRAEGTIYF. The CDR3 DNA follows: TGTGCCAGCTCACCACCGGGCAGGGCCGAAGGAACCATATATTTT.

This chain links TRBV4-1 with TRBJ2-1; D not resolved. This CDR3 has 16 residues. The V end was cut by 2 bases, the J end by 8 bases, with 19 bases between. The germline V gene has CDR1 MGHRA and CDR2 YSYEKL. CDR3 in DNA: TGCGCCAGCAGCCAAAATCGGGTCCGTGAGGCTGATGAGCAGTTCTTC. This translates into CASSQNRVREADEQFF.

The V and J genes are TRBV9 and TRBJ2-3; D may be TRBD1 (6 bases). The V and J ends lost 0 bases and 0 bases respectively, with 11 bases between them. Germline-derived CDR1 and CDR2 are SGDLS and YYNGEE. This CDR3 region has 16 residues. The CDR3 DNA reads TGTGCCAGCAGCGTAGGTGGGACAAGGAGCACAGATACGCAGTATTTT. Its translation: CASSVGGTRSTDTQYF.

On this clone: Other DNA sequences of this sample code for an identical CDR3. The gene calls are TRBV18 and TRBJ2-7, with 9 bases lining up with TRBD1. Trimming at V came to 3 bases and at J to 5 bases, leaving 2 bases not matched to a gene. This CDR3 has 13 amino acids. Germline V gene sequence: CDR1 KGHSH, CDR2 LQKENI. The CDR3 region has the DNA TGTGCCAGCTCACCCGGGACAGGGAACGAGCAGTACTTC. This sequence encodes CASSPGTGNEQYF.

The chain carries TRBV4-3 and TRBJ2-1; tentative D call: TRBD1 (5 bases). The CDR3 contains 15 residues. V lost 0 bases and J lost 5, with 11 bases in between. Germline CDR1 LGHNA, CDR2 YSLEER. The CDR3 nucleotides are TGCGCCAGCAGCCAAGAACCAGGCAGGGACAATGAGCAGTTCTTC. It is translated as CASSQEPGRDNEQFF.

This clone appeared a single time. J is TRBJ2-5 and V is TRBV11-2; possibly TRBD1 for D (6 bases). CDR1 is SGHAT, CDR2 FQNNGV, per germline. Trimming cost V 5 bases and J 4 bases, with 26 bases left between them. This CDR3 region has 18 residues. The CDR3 loop reads CASSRWAVRGELLETQYF. In nucleotides, the CDR3 is TGTGCCAGCAGCAGGTGGGCCGTCAGGGGCGAGCTTTTAGAGACCCAGTACTTC.

This chain connects TRBV6-6 to TRBJ2-1; D is possibly TRBD1 (6 bases). The CDR3 extends over 15 amino acids. V was pared by 6 bases and J by 0 bases, with 12 bases between. CDR1 is MNHNY and CDR2 is SVGAGI in the germline V gene (reference sequence). The CDR3 is CASRGDRSSYNEQFF. The CDR3 DNA reads TGTGCCAGCAGAGGTGACAGGAGCTCCTACAATGAGCAGTTCTTC.

This clone was found a few times. The chain joins TRBV18 to TRBJ2-5; no clear D. The germline gives CDR1 KGHSH, CDR2 LQKENI. The CDR3 is 11 residues long. Trimming cost V 6 bases and J 2 bases, with 4 bases left between them. CDR3 nucleotides: TGTGCCAGCTCCCAACAAGAGACCCAGTACTTC. Its protein product is CASSQQETQYF.